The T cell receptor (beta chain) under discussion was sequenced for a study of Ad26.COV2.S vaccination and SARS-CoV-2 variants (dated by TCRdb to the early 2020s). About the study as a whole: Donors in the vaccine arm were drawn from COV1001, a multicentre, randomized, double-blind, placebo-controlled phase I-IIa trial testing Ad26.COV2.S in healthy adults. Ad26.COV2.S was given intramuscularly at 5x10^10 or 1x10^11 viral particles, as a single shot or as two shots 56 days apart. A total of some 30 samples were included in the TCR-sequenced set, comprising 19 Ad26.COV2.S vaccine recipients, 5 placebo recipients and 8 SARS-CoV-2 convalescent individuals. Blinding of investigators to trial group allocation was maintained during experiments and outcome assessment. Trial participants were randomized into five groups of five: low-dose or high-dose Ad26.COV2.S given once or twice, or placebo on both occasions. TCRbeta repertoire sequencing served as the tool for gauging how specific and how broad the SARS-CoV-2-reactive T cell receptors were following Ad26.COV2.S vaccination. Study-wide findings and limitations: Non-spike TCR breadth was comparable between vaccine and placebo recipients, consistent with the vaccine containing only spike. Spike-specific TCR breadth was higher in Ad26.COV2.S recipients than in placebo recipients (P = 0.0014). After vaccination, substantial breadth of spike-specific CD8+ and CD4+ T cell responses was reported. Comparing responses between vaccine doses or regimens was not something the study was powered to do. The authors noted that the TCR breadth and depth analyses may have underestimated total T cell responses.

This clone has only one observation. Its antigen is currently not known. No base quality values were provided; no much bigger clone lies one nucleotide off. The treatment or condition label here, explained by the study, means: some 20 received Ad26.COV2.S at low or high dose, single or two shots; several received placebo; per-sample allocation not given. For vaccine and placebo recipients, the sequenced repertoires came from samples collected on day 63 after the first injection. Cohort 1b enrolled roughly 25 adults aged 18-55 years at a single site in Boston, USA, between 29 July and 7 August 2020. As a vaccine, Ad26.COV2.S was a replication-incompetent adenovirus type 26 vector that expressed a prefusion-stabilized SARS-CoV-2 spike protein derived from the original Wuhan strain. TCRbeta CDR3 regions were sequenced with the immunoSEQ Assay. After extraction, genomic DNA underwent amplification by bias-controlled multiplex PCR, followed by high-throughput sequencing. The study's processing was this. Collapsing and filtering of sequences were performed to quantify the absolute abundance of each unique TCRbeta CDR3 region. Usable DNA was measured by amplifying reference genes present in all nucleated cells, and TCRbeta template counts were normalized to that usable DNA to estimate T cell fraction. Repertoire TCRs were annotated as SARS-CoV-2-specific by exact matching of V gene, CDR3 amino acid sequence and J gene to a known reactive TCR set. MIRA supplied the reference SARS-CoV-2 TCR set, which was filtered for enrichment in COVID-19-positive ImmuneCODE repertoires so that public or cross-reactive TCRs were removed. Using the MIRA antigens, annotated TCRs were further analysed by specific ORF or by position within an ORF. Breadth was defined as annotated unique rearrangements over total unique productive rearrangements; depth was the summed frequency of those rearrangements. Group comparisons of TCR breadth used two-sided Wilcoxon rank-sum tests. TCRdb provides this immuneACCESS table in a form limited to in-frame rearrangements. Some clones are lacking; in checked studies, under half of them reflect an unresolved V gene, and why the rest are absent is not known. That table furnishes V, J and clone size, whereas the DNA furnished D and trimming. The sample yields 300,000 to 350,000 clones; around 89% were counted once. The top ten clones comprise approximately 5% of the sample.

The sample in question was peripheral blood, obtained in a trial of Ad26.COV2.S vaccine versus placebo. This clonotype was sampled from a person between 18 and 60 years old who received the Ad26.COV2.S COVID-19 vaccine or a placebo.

The nucleotides read TGTGCCAGCAGCCTGCCCGGGACAGGGGGCTCAGATACGCAGTATTTT. It is translated as CASSLPGTGGSDTQYF. Here the chain combines TRBV7-3 and TRBJ2-3; 12 bases in the junction line up with TRBD1. After removal of 5 bases from V and 4 bases from J, the junction retains 7 bases not matched to a gene. From a lookup of the germline V gene, CDR1 and CDR2 are SGHTA and FQGTGA. The cysteine opens and the phenylalanine closes a CDR3 of 16 amino acids. Just CDR3 DNA is preserved here, 48 bases in frame from base 1.